Each of the 21 T cell receptor beta chains below was sequenced from the same sample in a study of identical twins. A single record per CDR3 protein comes from TCRdb applying MiXCR to the 5' RACE reads. The profile shows about 530,000 distinct CDR3 sequences, nearly 15% of them singletons. The same data also went into a second study, on yellow fever vaccine responses in identical twins.

The sequencing input was CD4+ T cells sorted from blood. These receptors were collected from a young woman in good health.

This sequence joins TRBV9 and TRBJ2-2; 10 bases are a match to TRBD1. Germline CDR1 reads SGDLS; CDR2 reads YYNGEE. There are 16 residues in the CDR3. The V segment lost 5 bases and the J segment 6 bases; nucleotides outside the gene matches: 10. CDR3 region: CASRQTGGAGPGELFF. Written as DNA, the CDR3 is TGTGCCAGCAGACAGACAGGGGGCGCCGGTCCCGGGGAGCTGTTTTTT.

The chain has TRBV25-1 and TRBJ2-5; D might be TRBD1 or TRBD2, each matching 6 bases. CDR3 length: 15 residues. Germline V CDR1 and CDR2: MGHDK, SYGVNS. Trimming stripped 5 bases from V and 1 base from J, with 14 bases between. The CDR3 spells CASSRLGGSQETQYF. The CDR3 DNA sequence: TGTGCCAGCAGTAGATTAGGGGGGTCCCAAGAGACCCAGTACTTC.

This chain uses TRBV7-3 with TRBJ2-3; D gene unclear. Trimming took 1 base from V and 6 from J, leaving 11 bases between them. Germline V gene lookup returns CDR1 SGHTA and CDR2 FQGTGA. The CDR3 has 14 amino acids. DNA of the CDR3: TGTGCCAGCAGCTTAAGGCCGCTTAGTGATACGCAGTATTTT. It translates to CASSLRPLSDTQYF.

This sequence joins TRBV20-1 and TRBJ2-1; 8 bases align to TRBD2. The germline V gene encodes CDR1 DFQATT and CDR2 SNEGSKA (reference sequence). The junction had 15 bases not matched to a gene; V was cut back by 0 bases and J by 8 bases. This CDR3 spans 17 amino acids. The CDR3 DNA sequence: TGCAGTGCTAGAGACCGCAGCGGGAGATTCGTAGCAGATGAGCAGTTCTTC. This codes for CSARDRSGRFVADEQFF.

In its sample, this clonotype was seen a few times. The chain links TRBV28 to TRBJ2-1, with TRBD2 matching over 10 bases. V was pared by 7 bases and J by 9 bases, with 9 bases of the junction left unmatched. CDR1 MDHEN and CDR2 SYDVKM come from the germline V gene. This CDR3 region has 14 residues. The CDR3 nucleotides read TGTGCCAGCACCCCAAGCGGGAGGGAGGGTGAGCAGTTCTTC. Translating gives CASTPSGREGEQFF.

In this sample, this clonotype turned up many times. J is TRBJ2-3 and V is TRBV7-2; 10 bases are a match to TRBD2. Germline V gives CDR1 SGHTA, CDR2 FQGNSA. Losses at the gene ends were 5 bases for V and 4 bases for J; bases not matched to a gene: 6. The CDR3 totals 15 residues. The CDR3 protein is CASSPTGTSADTQYF. In DNA, the CDR3 is TGTGCCAGCAGCCCCACCGGGACTAGCGCAGATACGCAGTATTTT.

The chain is built from TRBV6-1 and TRBJ1-1, with 8 bases identical to TRBD1. Germline loops: CDR1 MNHNS, CDR2 SASEGT. V trimming: 1 base; J trimming: 0 bases; junction bases outside the gene matches: 4. The CDR3 is 16 residues long. This CDR3 reads CASSEVGTGLNTEAFF. CDR3 bases: TGTGCCAGCAGTGAAGTGGGGACAGGTCTGAACACTGAAGCTTTCTTT.

The chain links TRBV5-1 to TRBJ2-5; 8 bases are a match to TRBD2. Germline V gene sequence: CDR1 SGHRS, CDR2 YFSETQ. V lost 4 bases and J lost 5; bases outside the gene matches: 10. The CDR3 totals 15 residues. The CDR3, as DNA: TGCGCCAGCAGCCCCCTCCGAGCGGGGGATGAGACCCAGTACTTC. Translation gives CASSPLRAGDETQYF.

This clonotype was counted only a few times. The rearrangement joins TRBV19 to TRBJ2-1, with D perhaps matching TRBD2 (5 bases). Germline V gene data show CDR1 as LNHDA and CDR2 as SQIVND (reference sequence). Trimming cost V 5 bases and J 9 bases, with 17 bases left between them. The CDR3 contains 14 residues. The CDR3 is CASSSAGGWVEQFF. Here the CDR3 DNA reads TGTGCCAGTAGTTCGGCGGGTGGCTGGGTTGAGCAGTTCTTC.

The V gene is TRBV7-9, the J gene TRBJ2-7, with 11 bases that match TRBD2. The CDR3 spans 15 residues. V lost 3 bases to trimming and J lost 5 bases; unmatched junction nucleotides: 6. Germline lookup yields CDR1 SEHNR and CDR2 FQNEAQ (reference sequence). CDR3 DNA: TGTGCCAGCAGCTTTAGCGGGAGGGGTATTGACGAGCAGTACTTC. It translates to CASSFSGRGIDEQYF.

The rearrangement joins TRBV5-1 to TRBJ2-5; 12 bases fit TRBD1. Germline V CDR1 and CDR2: SGHRS, YFSETQ. This CDR3 is built from 16 residues. The J segment lost 5 bases and the V segment lost 0 bases, leaving 5 bases of the junction unmatched. The CDR3 DNA is TGCGCCAGCAGCTTGGAGGGGACAGGGGGCCTCGAGACCCAGTACTTC. It yields the protein CASSLEGTGGLETQYF.

This chain links TRBV12-3 or TRBV12-4 with TRBJ1-5; D call uncertain. Trimming pared 2 bases from V and 7 bases from J, leaving 12 bases between. The CDR3 is 14 amino acids. The CDR3 reads CASSLNGPVQPQHF. CDR3 DNA: TGTGCCAGCAGTTTAAATGGTCCCGTCCAGCCCCAGCATTTT.

The V gene is TRBV27, the J gene TRBJ2-1; 10 bases match TRBD2. The CDR3 spans 15 residues. CDR1 MNHEY and CDR2 SMNVEV come from the germline V gene (reference sequence). V was pared by 4 bases and J by 5 bases, with 5 bases of the junction left unmatched. DNA of the CDR3: TGTGCCAGCAGTTACCTAGCGGGAGCTCACAATGAGCAGTTCTTC. Protein product: CASSYLAGAHNEQFF.

This clonotype was detected only a few times. The rearrangement uses TRBV6-1 and TRBJ2-1; TRBD2 matches 9 bases. The CDR3 is 15 residues long. Looked up from germline, CDR1 is MNHNS and CDR2 is SASEGT. Germline trimming cut 7 bases from V and 0 bases from J; bases unmatched to any gene: 4. The CDR3 here is CASTGLASSYNEQFF. As DNA, the CDR3 is TGTGCCAGCACAGGACTAGCGAGCTCCTACAATGAGCAGTTCTTC.

This clonotype occurred a few times. V and J are TRBV4-1 and TRBJ1-5; 8 bases are a match to TRBD1. The CDR3 is made up of 15 amino acids. After removal of 3 bases from V and 4 bases from J, the junction contained 5 bases not matched to a gene. Germline CDR1 MGHRA, CDR2 YSYEKL. CDR3 amino acids: CASSQGQGANQPQHF. The CDR3 DNA is TGCGCCAGCAGCCAGGGTCAGGGGGCGAATCAGCCCCAGCATTTT.

V is TRBV7-6 and J is TRBJ2-3, with D perhaps matching TRBD1 or TRBD2 (5 bases each). The V gene lost 1 base and the J gene lost 4 bases, with 12 bases spanning the gap. From germline, CDR1 is SGHVS and CDR2 FNYEAQ. This CDR3 has 15 residues. This CDR3 reads CASSLEGRRADTQYF. The DNA of the CDR3 is TGTGCCAGCAGCTTAGAGGGACGAAGGGCAGATACGCAGTATTTT. Complete variable domain (other parts from reference TRBV7-6 and TRBJ2-3): GAGVSQSPRYKVTKRGQDVALRCDPISGHVSLYWYRQALGQGPEFLTYFNYEAQQDKSGLPNDRFSAERPEGSISTLTIQRTEQRDSAMYRCASSLEGRRADTQYFGPGTRLTVL.

This rearrangement joins TRBV24-1 to TRBJ2-2; D uncertain. Germline V gene sequence: CDR1 KGHDR, CDR2 SFDVKD. Trimming removed 5 bases from V and 4 bases from J, with 10 bases in between. The CDR3 extends over 14 amino acids. CDR3 bases: TGTGCCACCAGTGGGCCAAGCAGCACCGGGGAGCTGTTTTTT. This encodes CATSGPSSTGELFF.

This clonotype was seen many times. V and J are TRBV5-1 and TRBJ1-5; 8 bases map to TRBD1. CDR3 size: 14 residues. The germline gives CDR1 SGHRS, CDR2 YFSETQ. V lost 5 bases, J lost 4 bases, and 5 bases stayed unmatched. The DNA of the CDR3 is TGCGCCAGCAGGCCCGGGACAGGTAATCAGCCCCAGCATTTT. Translation gives CASRPGTGNQPQHF. The variable domain in full, completed from reference TRBV5-1 and TRBJ1-5, reads KAGVTQTPRYLIKTRGQQVTLSCSPISGHRSVSWYQQTPGQGLQFLFEYFSETQRNKGNFPGRFSGRQFSNSRSEMNVSTLELGDSALYLCASRPGTGNQPQHFGDGTRLSIL.

This clonotype occurred a few times. This chain uses TRBV28 with TRBJ1-5; D is undetermined. Germline V CDR1 and CDR2: MDHEN, SYDVKM. The CDR3 totals 15 residues. Deletions cut 3 bases from V and 4 bases from J, with 13 bases between. The CDR3 region has the DNA TGTGCCAGCAGTTTGGGTCGGGTTTGGAATCAGCCCCAGCATTTT. It yields the protein CASSLGRVWNQPQHF.

The rearrangement links TRBV7-7 to TRBJ2-5; D unclear. The CDR3 is 13 amino acids. Trimming pared 1 base from V and 5 bases from J, leaving 8 bases between. Germline values: CDR1 SSHAT, CDR2 FNYEAQ (reference sequence). The DNA for the CDR3 is TGTGCCAGCAGCTTAGTTGAATTGGAGACCCAGTACTTC. Its translation: CASSLVELETQYF.

This clonotype was counted a few times. This chain's CDR3 is CASSFRGLHTDTQYF. The DNA for the CDR3 is TGTGCCAGCAGTTTCAGGGGACTCCACACAGATACGCAGTATTTT. This chain joins TRBV12-3 or TRBV12-4 and TRBJ2-3; D is tentatively TRBD1 or TRBD2 (6 bases each). V lost 3 bases, J lost 2 bases, and 12 bases lay in between. The CDR3 sequence is 15 residues long.